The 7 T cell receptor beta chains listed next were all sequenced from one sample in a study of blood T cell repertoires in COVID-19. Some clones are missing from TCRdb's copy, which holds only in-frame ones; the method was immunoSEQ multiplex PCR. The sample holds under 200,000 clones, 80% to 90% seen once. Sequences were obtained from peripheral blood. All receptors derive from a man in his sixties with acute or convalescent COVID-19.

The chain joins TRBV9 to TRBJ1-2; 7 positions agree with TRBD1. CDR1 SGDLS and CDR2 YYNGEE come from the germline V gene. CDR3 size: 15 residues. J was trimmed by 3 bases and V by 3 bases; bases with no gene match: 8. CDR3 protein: CASSGGTAFYYGYTF. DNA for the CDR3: TGTGCCAGCAGCGGTGGGACAGCGTTTTACTATGGCTACACCTTC.

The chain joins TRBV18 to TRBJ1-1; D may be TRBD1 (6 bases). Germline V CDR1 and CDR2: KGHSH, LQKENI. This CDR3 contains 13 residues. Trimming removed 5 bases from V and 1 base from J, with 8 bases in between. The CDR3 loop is CASSGRGNTEAFF. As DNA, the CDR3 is TGTGCCAGCTCAGGCAGGGGGAACACTGAAGCTTTCTTT.

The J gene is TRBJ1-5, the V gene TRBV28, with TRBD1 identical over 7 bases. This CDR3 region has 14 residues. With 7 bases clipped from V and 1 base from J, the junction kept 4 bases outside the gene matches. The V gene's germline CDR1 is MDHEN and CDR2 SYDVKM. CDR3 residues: CASTGGTSNQPQHF. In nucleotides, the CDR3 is TGTGCCAGCACAGGGGGTACCAGCAATCAGCCCCAGCATTTT. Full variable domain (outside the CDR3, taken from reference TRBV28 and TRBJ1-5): DVKVTQSSRYLVKRTGEKVFLECVQDMDHENMFWYRQDPGLGLRLIYFSYDVKMKEKGDIPEGYSVSREKKERFSLILESASTNQTSMYLCASTGGTSNQPQHFGDGTRLSIL.

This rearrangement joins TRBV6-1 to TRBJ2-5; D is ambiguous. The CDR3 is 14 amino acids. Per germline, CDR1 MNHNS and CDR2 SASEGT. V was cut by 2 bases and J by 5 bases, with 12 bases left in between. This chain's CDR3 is CASSEQRGYETQYF. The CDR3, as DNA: TGTGCCAGCAGTGAACAGCGCGGTTACGAGACCCAGTACTTC.

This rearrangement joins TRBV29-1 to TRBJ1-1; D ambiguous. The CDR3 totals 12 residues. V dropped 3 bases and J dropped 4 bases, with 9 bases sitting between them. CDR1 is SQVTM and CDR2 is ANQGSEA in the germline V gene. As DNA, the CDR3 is TGCAGCGTTGATGGAGGCGTCACTGAAGCTTTCTTT. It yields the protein CSVDGGVTEAFF.

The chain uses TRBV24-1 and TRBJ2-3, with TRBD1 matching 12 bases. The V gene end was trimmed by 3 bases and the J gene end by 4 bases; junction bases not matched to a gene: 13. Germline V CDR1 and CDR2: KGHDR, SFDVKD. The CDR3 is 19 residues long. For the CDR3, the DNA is TGTGCCACCAGTGATCCGCAGGGTTCCGGGACAGGGGGCGCAGATACGCAGTATTTT. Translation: CATSDPQGSGTGGADTQYF.

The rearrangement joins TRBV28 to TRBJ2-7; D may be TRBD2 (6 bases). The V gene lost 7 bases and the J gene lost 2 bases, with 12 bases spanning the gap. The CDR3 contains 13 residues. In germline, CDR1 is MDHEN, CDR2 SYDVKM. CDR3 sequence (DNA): TGTGCCAGCAAAGCGGGCACCCCCTACGAGCAGTACTTC. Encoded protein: CASKAGTPYEQYF.